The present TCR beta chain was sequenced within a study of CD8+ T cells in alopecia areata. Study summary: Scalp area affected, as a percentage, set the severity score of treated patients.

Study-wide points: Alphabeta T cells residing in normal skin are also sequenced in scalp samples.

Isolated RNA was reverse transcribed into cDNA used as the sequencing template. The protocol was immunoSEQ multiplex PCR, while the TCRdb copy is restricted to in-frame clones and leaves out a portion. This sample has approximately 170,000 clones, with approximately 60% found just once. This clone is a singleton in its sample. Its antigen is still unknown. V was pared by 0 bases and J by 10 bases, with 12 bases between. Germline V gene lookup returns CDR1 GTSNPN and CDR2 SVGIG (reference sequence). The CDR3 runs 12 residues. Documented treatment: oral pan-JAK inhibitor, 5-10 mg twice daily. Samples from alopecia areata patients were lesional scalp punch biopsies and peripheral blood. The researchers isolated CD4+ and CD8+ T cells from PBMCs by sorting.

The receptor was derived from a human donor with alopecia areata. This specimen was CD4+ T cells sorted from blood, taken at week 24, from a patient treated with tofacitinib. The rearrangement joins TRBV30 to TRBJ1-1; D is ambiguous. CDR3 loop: CAWSVRLLGAFF. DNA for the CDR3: TGTGCCTGGAGTGTAAGGCTGCTTGGAGCTTTCTTT.